This TCR beta chain was obtained from a study of blood T cells in healthy people across ages (dated by TCRdb to 2013 to 2016). Concerning the study at large: Template switching captured roughly one uniquely barcoded TCR beta cDNA molecule per two T cells in model experiments. Two additional independent replicas of 1 million unique cDNA reads from the same blood draw were analyzed for two donors (one aged 18 to 29 and one aged 80 or older). Using deep sequencing normalized with unique cDNA molecular identifiers, the study measured how TCR beta repertoire diversity changes with age. Donors were grouped into four age groups: young (average 16 years), middle-aged (roughly 40), aged (62) and long-lived (approximately 78). General conclusions and limits of the study: The percentage of naive T cells measured by flow cytometry correlated strongly with observed TCR beta diversity. The CMV infection status of donors was not known, potentially confounding age-related changes in expanded clonotypes. As age increased, observed TCR beta diversity per million T cells dropped in a roughly linear way, and a significant reduction was already evident by age about 40. Compared with the aged group, the long-lived group had more naive CD4+ T cells, fewer expanded clones and increased TCR diversity, a pattern suggesting age selection. Estimates of total diversity from one million sequenced T cells were regarded as lower bounds and underestimates. Bulk unsorted PBMC profiling prevented conclusive comparison of naive and antigen-experienced compartments.

Donors were approximately 42 systemically healthy Caucasian individuals from Russia aged roughly 6 to 90 years. Each donor gave about 10 milliliters of peripheral blood, drawn into EDTA-treated Vacutainer tubes. Ficoll-Paque density-gradient centrifugation was used to isolate PBMCs, with at least 6.5 million per sample. Total RNA, at least 6 micrograms per sample, was extracted from PBMCs with Trizol reagent. The percentages of naive CD45RAhigh/CD27high T cells were determined by flow cytometry on a PBMC aliquot from every donor. The CDR3 holds 14 amino acids from the cysteine to the phenylalanine. The only DNA kept is the CDR3, 42 bases in frame from the first base. CDR1 SQVTM and CDR2 ANQGSEA are derived from the germline V gene. The trim is 5 bases for V and 3 bases for J, with a gap of 13 bases between the germline ends. To prepare the library, 5' RACE was applied. The sequencer listed for this sample is Illumina HiSeq 2500. A second PCR of about 6 to 12 cycles was performed with a sample-barcoded 5' primer and a J-beta primer mix. A template-switch 5' adaptor carrying 12 random nucleotides introduced a unique molecular identifier onto each TCR beta cDNA molecule. Each sample yielded at least 3 million CDR3-containing paired-end reads. The Mint cDNA synthesis kit, primed by a TRBC-specific oligonucleotide, was used to synthesize first-strand cDNA from all RNA. Following uracil-DNA glycosylase treatment, all cDNA underwent a first 18-cycle PCR with the universal primers M1SS and BC2_uni_R. From the authors' description of their analysis: For normalization, 1 million high-quality reads, each with a distinct molecular identifier, were randomly selected from each sample. Reads with shared molecular identifiers were discarded instead of being binned into consensus sequences. CDR3 identification, clonotype clustering and error correction used MiTCR with a Q25 quality threshold and the strictest error-elimination algorithm. A nonparametric unseen species model using Euler transformation provided a lower-bound estimate of total TCR beta diversity. The public reads were run again by TCRdb, first through fastp at Q25 and then through MiXCR, and only productive beta chains were kept. Identical CDR3 protein sequences are pooled into one entry, listed with their most common genes and DNA. The V and J calls, along with clone size, are taken from TCRdb and not from the paper's own processing. The sample table lists around 1,000,000 distinct CDR3 sequences, roughly a quarter of them with a count of one. The ten most abundant clones make up approximately 0.79% of the sample.

The table lists this clonotype with a few counts. Its antigen has not been determined. Base qualities were left out, and no much larger clone turns up one base away. Another study also made use of these data, one on T cells of mothers and their children. As described in the second report: Donors were nine systemically healthy Caucasian individuals: three mothers and their six children. cDNA synthesis used all of the extracted RNA, with roughly 1.5 ug of RNA in each 15 ul reaction. In the second PCR, the M1S primer added sample barcodes and 2-4 random nucleotides. Each mother yielded over 8.5 million TCR beta CDR3 reads and each child 3 million or so reads. TCR recombination output is similarly shaped by thymic selection in related and unrelated pairs, with a minor effect exerted by inherited differences. Normalized repertoire overlap in related mother-child pairs was always slightly higher than in unrelated mother-child pairs, but the difference was never significant. No persistent microchimeric T cell clones were detected, at a sensitivity of approximately 110 clones per million clonotypes. In the study, deep NGS was used to compare the TCR beta repertoires of mothers and children, and features distinguishing related mother-child pairs from unrelated individuals were sought. On average, the children were about 10 +/- 4 years old, while the mothers were 40 +/- 4 years old. After adapter ligation with NEBNext reagents, the libraries were sequenced on Illumina HiSeq 2000 with 100+100 nt paired-end reads. To prevent cross-contamination, the mother and child libraries were prepared a month apart and were sequenced in separate runs. For each donor, somewhere between about 450,000 and 2,100,000 distinct TCR beta clonotypes were identified. Naive TCR beta clonotypes were estimated from low-frequency clonotypes matched to each donor's FACS-determined naive share, without sorting.

Sample: blood. The rearrangement joined TRBV29-1 to TRBJ1-4; a weak D assignment points to TRBD1 (5 bases agree). This receptor was obtained from a girl aged 2 to 9 in good health. This receptor has the CDR3 CSVMGDSANEKLFF. The DNA is TGCAGCGTTATGGGGGATTCAGCTAATGAAAAACTGTTTTTT.